This T cell receptor beta chain was documented in a study of identical twins. Study-wide results and caveats: Zero-insertion analyses might be partly confounded by invariant T cells like MAIT and iNKT. It was out-of-frame TCR alpha sharing in monozygotic twins that models underestimated. For cord blood, abundant beta clonotypes had fewer insertions, unlike memory repertoires, which showed none. Out-of-frame alpha sequences that twins shared showed excess low generation probability.

Germline V gene lookup returns CDR1 DFQATT and CDR2 SNEGSKA (reference sequence). The CDR3 extends over 13 amino acids. V shed 1 base and J shed 5 bases, with 11 bases lying between them. Concerning this clonotype: Antigen: not known.

MiXCR was run by TCRdb on the 5' RACE reads, yielding one entry per CDR3 protein. The table lists about 1.7 million distinct CDR3 sequences, around a third of them singletons. This receptor was identified in a newborn girl in good health. The sample consisted of cord blood. This chain joins TRBV20-1 and TRBJ2-5; possible D gene TRBD2, 5 bases. The CDR3 protein is CSARVSSSETQYF. In nucleotides, the CDR3 is TGCAGTGCTAGAGTCTCTAGCTCGGAGACCCAGTACTTC.